This T cell receptor (beta chain) derives from a study of T cell changes during pregnancy in multiple sclerosis. Only in-frame clones appear in the TCRdb table, and some are missing; sequencing was by immunoSEQ multiplex PCR. The sample records tens of thousands of clones, about nine tenths being singletons. Trimming stripped 8 bases from V and 1 base from J, with 21 bases between. The V gene's germline CDR1 is MDHEN and CDR2 SYDVKM. The CDR3 consists of 16 residues. Sequenced material: peripheral blood, taken in the first trimester of pregnancy. This TCR derives from a female donor in good health, enrolled as a control in a pregnancy study. This chain uses TRBV28 with TRBJ2-7; TRBD2 might be the D (7 bases). Written as DNA, the CDR3 is TGTGCCAGCTATACGGGGGGCGGGACTGCATCCTACGAGCAGTACTTC. It codes for CASYTGGGTASYEQYF.